This T cell receptor (beta chain) appears in the sequencing data of a study of blood T cell repertoires in COVID-19. At the level of the study: PBMCs, B-cell-depleted T cells, or T cells were the source of the cDNA or gDNA that made up the material.

Authors' data handling: Amplified reference gene primers provided the basis for estimating nucleated cell counts. Clones were read by immunoSEQ multiplex PCR, and TCRdb kept only the in-frame ones, dropping some. The DNA was the basis for D and trimming; V, J and clone size are from that table. This sample has more than 150,000 clones, with more than 65% found just once. Germline lookup yields CDR1 MNHEY and CDR2 SVGAGI. The V and J ends lost 0 bases and 7 bases, in that order; junction bases with no gene match: 8. CDR3 length: 16 residues. The sequenced sample was peripheral blood. The chain couples TRBV6-5 to TRBJ2-1; 8 positions agree with TRBD2. This TCR came from a woman in her 50s with acute or convalescent COVID-19. CDR3 sequence: CASSYSRRGAGNEQFF. The CDR3 nucleotides are TGTGCCAGCAGTTACTCCCGGCGGGGGGCGGGGAATGAGCAGTTCTTC.